The TCR beta chain under discussion was sequenced for a study of cytomegalovirus exposure and HLA in healthy donors. Whole-study findings and limits: The CMV antigen specificity of a few CMV-associated chains was confirmed through in vitro analysis. Earlier analysis yielded a pattern in which most TCR beta V segments were productive about 87% or about 30% of the time.

PCR employed 60 Vbeta and 13 Jbeta primers. Sequencing was performed with immunoSEQ multiplex PCR; in TCRdb, only in-frame clones are kept and a portion is missing. The table gives some 110,000 clones; the top ten clones make up about 2.2% of it. A note on this clone: Its target is not known.

The sequence was collected from a man between 40 and 49 years old in good health and CMV-seronegative. The sample comprised PBMCs.

This CDR3 is CASSQSLLGGWFF. CDR3 bases: TGTGCCAGCAGCCAATCCCTACTGGGGGGGTGGTTCTTC. The V call is TRBV4-2, the J call TRBJ2-1; 7 bases map to TRBD2. The CDR3 totals 13 residues. V gave up 2 bases and J gave up 15 bases; unmatched junction bases: 10. Germline values: CDR1 LGHNA, CDR2 YNFKEQ.